Each of the 31 T cell receptor beta chains below was sequenced from the same sample in a study of T cells in Graves' hyperthyroidism and ophthalmopathy. Using RNA transcripts as the source, TCR beta CDR3 regions were amplified. First-round RT-PCR of the TCR CDR3 relied on the HTBI primer set. A single record per CDR3 protein comes from TCRdb applying MiXCR to the multiplex PCR reads. The table has hundreds of thousands of distinct CDR3 sequences, about 45% seen once; the top ten hold 7% to 7.5%. What was sequenced was peripheral blood or thyroid tissue (not recorded which). These receptors were taken from an adult man with Graves' disease, either hyperthyroidism or ophthalmopathy (not recorded which).

The chain uses TRBV20-1 and TRBJ2-7; 10 nucleotides agree with TRBD1. Germline CDR1 DFQATT, CDR2 SNEGSKA (reference sequence). V gave up 4 bases and J gave up 2 bases; unmatched junction bases: 2. This CDR3 region has 13 residues. The CDR3 loop reads CSATGQGAYEQYF. In nucleotides, the CDR3 is TGCAGTGCTACCGGACAGGGGGCCTACGAGCAGTACTTC.

This chain joins TRBV7-9 and TRBJ1-6; TRBD1 agrees at 8 bases. The CDR3 extends over 16 amino acids. The germline gives CDR1 SEHNR, CDR2 FQNEAQ (reference sequence). The J segment lost 7 bases and the V segment lost 6 bases, leaving 11 bases of the junction unmatched. The CDR3 DNA is TGTGCCAGCAGAGCGCAGGGGGCCATTAACAATTCACCCCTCCACTTT. Translating gives CASRAQGAINNSPLHF.

The chain recombines TRBV25-1 with TRBJ1-4, with a weak D call TRBD1 (5 bases). With 6 bases removed from V and 4 bases from J, the gap between germline ends came to 15 bases. CDR3 length: 15 amino acids. Germline V gene sequence: CDR1 MGHDK, CDR2 SYGVNS. In nucleotides, the CDR3 is TGTGCCAGCAGCGTACAAGGGGCGAGTAATGAAAAACTGTTTTTT. As protein: CASSVQGASNEKLFF.

This chain joins TRBV10-3 and TRBJ2-7; no clear D gene. The CDR3 is 13 amino acids. Trimming cost V 0 bases and J 7 bases, with 10 bases left between them. Germline CDR1 reads ENHRY; CDR2 reads SYGVKD. CDR3 sequence reads: CAISESPYNEQYF. The DNA of the CDR3 is TGTGCCATCAGTGAGTCCCCCTACAATGAGCAGTACTTC.

The chain carries TRBV7-9 and TRBJ1-6; 9 nucleotides align to TRBD1. Germline CDR1 and CDR2: SEHNR and FQNEAQ (reference sequence). CDR3 size: 16 residues. The ends lost 5 bases at V and 2 bases at J; junction bases unmatched: 4. This CDR3 is CASSKDRGAYNSPLHF. Here the CDR3 DNA reads TGTGCCAGCAGCAAGGACAGGGGCGCCTATAATTCACCCCTCCACTTT.

J is TRBJ1-5 and V is TRBV6-1; no clear D. V lost 6 bases, J lost 0 bases, and 9 bases lay in between. The CDR3 consists of 14 residues. Germline CDR1 and CDR2: MNHNS and SASEGT. The CDR3 is CASSSWGSNQPQHF. The DNA for the CDR3 is TGTGCCAGCAGCAGTTGGGGTAGCAATCAGCCCCAGCATTTT.

V usage is TRBV20-1 and J usage is TRBJ2-5, with D perhaps TRBD2 (6 bases). Germline V gene data show CDR1 as DFQATT and CDR2 as SNEGSKA (reference sequence). The CDR3 loop spans 15 amino acids. Deletions cut 4 bases from V and 1 base from J, with 16 bases between. CDR3 residues: CSATDYRGFQETQYF. DNA of the CDR3: TGCAGTGCTACAGATTACCGGGGGTTCCAAGAGACCCAGTACTTC.

This clonotype has only a few counts. This sequence joins TRBV11-2 and TRBJ2-3; D is ambiguous. Germline V gives CDR1 SGHAT, CDR2 FQNNGV. V was cut by 2 bases and J by 4 bases, with 10 bases left in between. This CDR3 comprises 14 residues. CDR3 nucleotides: TGTGCCAGCAGCTTATCAGGCCCCCCAGATACGCAGTATTTT. Its protein product is CASSLSGPPDTQYF.

This clonotype was observed once. The chain joins TRBV12-5 to TRBJ2-7; D is perhaps TRBD1 (6 bases). V was shortened by 4 bases and J by 4 bases, with 17 bases between the two germline ends. Germline loops: CDR1 LGHNT, CDR2 FRNRAP. The CDR3 loop spans 15 amino acids. The DNA of the CDR3 is TGTGCTAGTGGTTCCACCACAGGGTGGGGATACGAGCAGTACTTC. Translated: CASGSTTGWGYEQYF.

This clonotype was seen repeatedly, ten times or more. The V gene is TRBV7-9, the J gene TRBJ1-2, with 8 bases lining up with TRBD1. V was pared by 6 bases and J by 4 bases, with 7 bases of the junction left unmatched. The CDR3 is made up of 14 amino acids. Germline CDR1 SEHNR, CDR2 FQNEAQ (reference sequence). As DNA, the CDR3 is TGTGCCAGCAGTCACGGACAGGGTGGCTATGGCTACACCTTC. This codes for CASSHGQGGYGYTF.

The rearrangement links TRBV19 to TRBJ1-5; tentatively, D is TRBD1 (6 bases). The CDR3 extends over 17 amino acids. V was cut by 9 bases and J by 2 bases, with 23 bases left in between. Germline V gene data show CDR1 as LNHDA and CDR2 as SQIVND (reference sequence). CDR3 DNA: TGTGCCAGCAGCCGGGAAAACAGGGCTCGCGGCAATCAGCCCCAGCATTTT. This gives the protein CASSRENRARGNQPQHF.

The chain combines TRBV25-1 with TRBJ1-1; tentatively, D is TRBD1 (5 bases). V lost 6 bases and J 0 bases, leaving 11 bases between the germline ends. The CDR3 consists of 14 residues. Germline CDR1 is MGHDK and CDR2 is SYGVNS. The CDR3 bases are TGTGCCAGCAGAGATCGACAGATGAACACTGAAGCTTTCTTT. Its protein product is CASRDRQMNTEAFF. Full variable domain (remainder filled in from reference TRBV25-1 and TRBJ1-1): EADIYQTPRYLVIGTGKKITLECSQTMGHDKMYWYQQDPGMELHLIHYSYGVNSTEKGDLSSESTVSRIRTEHFPLTLESARPSHTSQYLCASRDRQMNTEAFFGQGTRLTVV.

This clonotype was seen a handful of times. The chain combines TRBV12-3 or TRBV12-4 with TRBJ1-1; D is unclear. V was cut by 5 bases and J by 6 bases, with 16 bases left in between. The CDR3 is made up of 14 amino acids. DNA for the CDR3: TGTGCCAGCAGTGAAGGATTGGGGAGGGCTGAAGCTTTCTTT. It encodes CASSEGLGRAEAFF.

V and J are TRBV12-3 or TRBV12-4 and TRBJ1-5, with 12 positions matching TRBD1. Trimming at V came to 4 bases and at J to 1 base, leaving 5 bases not matched to a gene. This CDR3 spans 17 amino acids. CDR3: CASSSGQGALSNQPQHF. The DNA for the CDR3 is TGTGCCAGCAGTTCGGGACAGGGGGCTTTGAGCAATCAGCCCCAGCATTTT.

This clonotype has only one observation. The V and J genes are TRBV2 and TRBJ1-2, with TRBD1 matching 7 bases. V lost 6 bases to trimming and J lost 3 bases; unmatched junction nucleotides: 13. Germline V lookup: CDR1 SNHLY, CDR2 FYNNEI. CDR3 size: 16 residues. The CDR3 protein is CASSTPRGKVHYGYTF. As DNA, the CDR3 is TGTGCCAGCAGCACTCCCAGGGGGAAAGTTCACTATGGCTACACCTTC. The whole variable domain, remainder taken from reference TRBV2 and TRBJ1-2, is EPEVTQTPSHQVTQMGQEVILRCVPISNHLYFYWYRQILGQKVEFLVSFYNNEISEKSEIFDDQFSVERPDGSNFTLKIRSTKLEDSAMYFCASSTPRGKVHYGYTFGSGTRLTVV.

Comments on this clonotype: The junction departs from germline at one end; a sequencing error may be responsible. The V gene is TRBV20-1, the J gene TRBJ2-2, with a possible D match to TRBD2 (5 bases). CDR3 length: 14 residues. CDR1 and CDR2 (germline): DFQATT, SNEGSKA (reference sequence). In DNA, the CDR3 is TGCAGTGCTAGAGAGGGAGCGAACACCGGGGAGCCGTTTTTT. Protein sequence: CSAREGANTGEPFF.

The count of this clonotype is one. This could be a read error, since a much larger clone is one nucleotide away. This sequence joins TRBV7-9 and TRBJ1-5; D may be TRBD1 (6 bases). CDR3 size: 15 residues. CDR1 and CDR2 (germline): SEHNR, FQNEAQ (reference sequence). The V gene lost 5 bases and the J gene lost 2 bases, with 13 bases spanning the gap. In DNA form, the CDR3 reads TGTGCCAGCAGCACAGGGAATGCGGGCAATCAGCCCCAGCATTTT. This translates into CASSTGNAGNQPQHF.

To note about this clonotype: This could be a read error, since a much larger clone is one nucleotide away. The CDR3, as DNA: TGTGCCAGCAGCTTAGGGCAGGGAGGTATCTACGAGCAGCACTTC. Protein product: CASSLGQGGIYEQHF. The chain is built from TRBV7-9 and TRBJ2-7; D might be TRBD2 (6 bases). The CDR3 spans 15 residues. Germline CDR1 reads SEHNR; CDR2 reads FQNEAQ (reference sequence). Full variable domain (remainder filled in from reference TRBV7-9 and TRBJ2-7): DTGVSQNPRHKITKRGQNVTFRCDPISEHNRLYWYRQTLGQGPEFLTYFQNEAQLEKSRLLSDRFSAERPKGSFSTLEIQRTEQGDSAMYLCASSLGQGGIYEQHFGPGTRLTVT.

V usage is TRBV7-9 and J usage is TRBJ1-4; no definite D call. Germline CDR1 and CDR2: SEHNR and FQNEAQ (reference sequence). V lost 3 bases to trimming and J lost 6 bases, with 11 bases between them. The CDR3 loop spans 14 amino acids. CDR3: CASSFPTGDEKLFF. The CDR3 DNA is TGTGCCAGCAGCTTTCCCACGGGCGATGAAAAACTGTTTTTT.

The table lists this clonotype with a few counts. The J gene is TRBJ1-2, the V gene TRBV7-9, with 7 bases fitting TRBD1. CDR3 length: 17 amino acids. Trimming took 4 bases from V and 8 from J; bases not matched to a gene: 19. Looked up from germline, CDR1 is SEHNR and CDR2 is FQNEAQ (reference sequence). This CDR3 reads CASSSLGDQGVGMGYTF. The CDR3 region has the DNA TGTGCCAGCAGCTCATTAGGGGACCAGGGGGTCGGCATGGGCTACACCTTC. The variable domain in full, completed from reference TRBV7-9 and TRBJ1-2, reads DTGVSQNPRHKITKRGQNVTFRCDPISEHNRLYWYRQTLGQGPEFLTYFQNEAQLEKSRLLSDRFSAERPKGSFSTLEIQRTEQGDSAMYLCASSSLGDQGVGMGYTFGSGTRLTVV.

The rearrangement joins TRBV7-9 to TRBJ1-4; TRBD1 is a possible D gene (5 bases). The CDR3 covers 14 residues. The V gene's germline CDR1 is SEHNR and CDR2 FQNEAQ (reference sequence). Trimming stripped 6 bases from V and 6 bases from J, with 14 bases between. CDR3 in DNA: TGTGCCAGCAGTGAAGTGGGGGACCATGAAAAACTGTTTTTT. Translating gives CASSEVGDHEKLFF.

This chain joins TRBV6-5 and TRBJ2-7; 8 bases agree with TRBD1. CDR3 size: 12 residues. Germline V CDR1 and CDR2: MNHEY, SVGAGI. The V and J ends lost 5 bases and 6 bases, in that order; junction bases with no gene match: 3. CDR3 sequence (DNA): TGTGCCAGCAGTGCGGGGACAGGCGAGCAGTACTTC. It codes for CASSAGTGEQYF.

The genes are TRBV10-3 and TRBJ1-2; no reliable D call. The CDR3 contains 13 residues. The germline CDR1 and CDR2 sequences are ENHRY and SYGVKD. V lost 3 bases, J lost 3 bases, and 8 bases lay in between. CDR3 protein: CAISDWQDYGYTF. The CDR3 coding sequence is TGTGCCATCAGTGATTGGCAGGACTATGGCTACACCTTC.

The rearrangement links TRBV2 to TRBJ1-2; 7 bases fit TRBD1. Germline loops: CDR1 SNHLY, CDR2 FYNNEI. CDR3 size: 13 residues. V lost 8 bases, J lost 14 bases, and 17 bases stayed unmatched. Here the CDR3 DNA reads TGTGCCAGCTGTGTCGGGACAGTCGGAGGTCGGACCTTC. The encoded protein is CASCVGTVGGRTF.

The chain joins TRBV7-3 to TRBJ2-7; possible D gene TRBD2, 5 bases. The CDR3 totals 15 residues. V lost 5 bases and J 6 bases, leaving 20 bases between the germline ends. Germline V gives CDR1 SGHTA, CDR2 FQGTGA. The CDR3 region has the DNA TGTGCCAGCAGCAGGACCGGGGAGCAACGGATCGAGCAGTACTTC. Translated: CASSRTGEQRIEQYF.

This clonotype turned up a few times. The J gene is TRBJ1-1, the V gene TRBV11-2; D uncertain. The CDR3 is 12 residues long. Deletions cut 0 bases from V and 2 bases from J, with 1 base between. Germline V gene data show CDR1 as SGHAT and CDR2 as FQNNGV. CDR3 DNA: TGTGCCAGCAGCTTAGACAACACTGAAGCTTTCTTT. Its protein is CASSLDNTEAFF. Based on the CDR3 plus reference TRBV11-2 and TRBJ1-1, the full variable domain is EAGVAQSPRYKIIEKRQSVAFWCNPISGHATLYWYQQILGQGPKLLIQFQNNGVVDDSQLPKDRFSAERLKGVDSTLKIQPAKLEDSAVYLCASSLDNTEAFFGQGTRLTVV.

This clonotype was seen repeatedly, ten times or more. The J gene is TRBJ1-2, the V gene TRBV19; D gene uncertain. V lost 5 bases to trimming and J lost 0 bases, with 7 bases between them. There are 13 residues in the CDR3. Looked up from germline, CDR1 is LNHDA and CDR2 is SQIVND (reference sequence). CDR3 sequence reads: CASSEMANYGYTF. CDR3 bases: TGTGCCAGTAGTGAGATGGCTAACTATGGCTACACCTTC.

Details on this clonotype: One base away lies a much larger clone, so this may be a sequencing read error. The chain is built from TRBV9 and TRBJ2-2; maybe TRBD2 (6 bases). This CDR3 comprises 15 residues. Looked up from germline, CDR1 is SGDLS and CDR2 is YYNGEE. Trimming left V 4 bases short and J 3 bases short, with 13 bases between. The CDR3 is CASSFSGTDTGELFF. CDR3 sequence (DNA): TGTGCCAGCAGCTTTAGCGGAACAGACACCGGGGAGCTGTTTTTT. Supplemented by reference TRBV9 and TRBJ2-2, the full variable domain reads DSGVTQTPKHLITATGQRVTLRCSPRSGDLSVYWYQQSLDQGLQFLIQYYNGEERAKGNILERFSAQQFPDLHSELNLSSLELGDSALYFCASSFSGTDTGELFFGEGSRLTVL.

This clonotype turned up a few times. The J gene is TRBJ1-3, the V gene TRBV9; 7 bases are a match to TRBD1. With 3 bases clipped from V and 0 bases from J, the junction kept 3 bases outside the gene matches. In germline, CDR1 is SGDLS, CDR2 YYNGEE. The CDR3 sequence is 15 residues long. CDR3 sequence (DNA): TGTGCCAGCAGCGCAACAGGGGACTCTGGAAACACCATATATTTT. It specifies CASSATGDSGNTIYF.

Comments on this clonotype: The DNA is omitted, as the CDR3 cannot be located on it reliably, and the CDR3 follows TCRdb's listing. The chain carries TRBV7-8 and TRBJ1-1; the D segment call TRBD1 is taken from the table without a DNA check. The germline V gene has CDR1 SGHVS and CDR2 FQNEAQ. The CDR3 numbers 15 amino acids, ends counted. This CDR3 is CASSVGTGIATEAFF.

J is TRBJ1-6 and V is TRBV10-3, with D possibly being TRBD1 (5 bases). The CDR3 totals 14 residues. Trimming removed 7 bases at V and 7 bases at J, with 14 bases between. Per the germline V gene, CDR1 is ENHRY and CDR2 is SYGVKD. The CDR3 DNA follows: TGTGCCATCAATGACAGCAGCGACAATTCACCCCTCCACTTT. Translating gives CAINDSSDNSPLHF.